These T cell receptor beta chains were read from a single sample in a study of cytomegalovirus exposure and HLA in healthy donors. Measured with immunoSEQ multiplex PCR; TCRdb has only the in-frame clones, and not every one. The data show some 140,000 clones, around 84% seen once. Source material: PBMCs. These receptors were taken from a human donor in good health. The conserved cysteine and the conserved F or W are not part of the CDR3 here.

cdr3_length | j_call | v_call | cdr3_aa
13 | TRBJ2-7 | TRBV5-8 | ASSWAGTSGYEQY
12 | TRBJ2-1 | TRBV14 | ASSHLRQNNEQF
12 | TRBJ1-4 | TRBV15 | ATSSRTAAEKLF
12 | TRBJ2-1 | TRBV4-1 | ASRWDYAKGEQF
12 | TRBJ1-5 | TRBV6-1 | ASSDRFLIQPQH
15 | TRBJ1-5 | TRBV28 | ASSAIGTGSSSRPQH
12 | TRBJ2-5 | TRBV27 | ASSLRAGGETQY
13 | TRBJ1-5 | TRBV6-6 | ASRKDRTANQPQH
13 | TRBJ1-5 | TRBV28 | ASSLLDPGTGFLH
13 | TRBJ1-2 | TRBV10-3 | AISDRDRGTYGYT
14 | TRBJ2-7 | TRBV5-6 | ASSLAGKGPSYEQY
13 | TRBJ2-7 | TRBV6-1 | ASSEYDRANYEQY
14 | TRBJ2-2 | TRBV7-8 | ASIRGGTENTGELF
9 | TRBJ1-2 | TRBV25-1 | ASSDRGGYT
14 | TRBJ2-2 | TRBV5-1 | ASSPTTGAGTGELF
14 | TRBJ2-1 | TRBV7-8 | ASSLDSFPSYNEQF
11 | TRBJ2-7 | TRBV28 | ASSLHGSYEQY
12 | TRBJ2-3 | TRBV7-9 | ASSRSDPGDTQY
11 | TRBJ1-1 | TRBV6-5 | ASSTRVFTEAF
12 | TRBJ2-7 | TRBV6-1 | ASSGAGGPYEQY
10 | TRBJ1-1 | TRBV2 | ATLRENTEAF
12 | TRBJ1-2 | TRBV4-3 | ASSQGQGGVGYT
13 | TRBJ2-7 | TRBV27 | ASSLNSWSVYEQY
12 | TRBJ2-7 | TRBV6-5 | ASAAQRGSYEQY
11 | TRBJ2-7 | TRBV19 | ASSPGLAAEQY
11 | TRBJ1-1 | TRBV9 | ASSVNVDRRTF
10 | TRBJ2-5 | TRBV27 | ASSSPWGAQY
13 | TRBJ2-7 | TRBV5-5 | ASSFRGGISYEQY
12 | TRBJ2-7 | TRBV9 | ASSPQVHSYEQY
12 | TRBJ2-3 | TRBV28 | ASDSPRLADTQY
10 | TRBJ2-1 | TRBV6-5 | ASTNIGGEQF
13 | TRBJ1-5 | TRBV19 | ASSGGSVGNQPQH
11 | TRBJ1-1 | TRBV30 | AWSETGDTEAF
12 | TRBJ1-1 | TRBV7-3 | ASSLRGQNTEAF
11 | TRBJ2-7 | TRBV6-4 | ASSETAGYEQY
12 | TRBJ1-2 | TRBV29-1 | SVREGVSNYGYT
14 | TRBJ2-2 | TRBV5-1 | ASSWPSGESTGELF
13 | TRBJ2-7 | TRBV5-1 | ASSRGTGESYEQY
13 | TRBJ2-3 | TRBV7-3 | ASSLDGTSTDTQY
16 | TRBJ2-6 | TRBV6-4 | ASSPTGVISSGANVLT
14 | TRBJ1-1 | TRBV6-6 | ASSYSRSGATPEAF
14 | TRBJ1-4 | TRBV28 | ASSFGRGRGREKLF
15 | TRBJ1-5 | TRBV27 | ASSSLDRGYSNQPQH
12 | TRBJ2-1 | TRBV19 | ASSIVGGEHEQF